This T cell receptor (beta chain) was recorded in a study of blood T cell repertoires in COVID-19. Study details: Samples representing acute and convalescent COVID-19 were sourced from the United States, Italy and Spain. PBMCs, B-cell-depleted T cells, or T cells provided the cDNA or gDNA that made up the material.

Germline CDR1 reads MNHEY; CDR2 reads SVGEGT. V lost 2 bases and J 7 bases, leaving 18 bases between the germline ends. The CDR3 has 16 residues. Original processing methods: Counts of nucleated cells, estimated from reference gene primer amplification, were obtained. The method was immunoSEQ multiplex PCR; TCRdb's version includes in-frame clones alone and lacks a portion of them. V, J and clone size are those of that table, while D and trimming were read from the DNA. Here the sample spans 280,000 or so clones, around nine tenths being singletons. The material sequenced was peripheral blood. This clonotype originated in a woman in her sixties or seventies with acute or convalescent COVID-19. V is TRBV6-2 or TRBV6-3 and J is TRBJ2-1; D is perhaps TRBD1 (6 bases). In nucleotides, the CDR3 is TGTGCCAGCAGTTACGGAACAGGGTATCCTTCAAATGAGCAGTTCTTC. It yields the protein CASSYGTGYPSNEQFF.